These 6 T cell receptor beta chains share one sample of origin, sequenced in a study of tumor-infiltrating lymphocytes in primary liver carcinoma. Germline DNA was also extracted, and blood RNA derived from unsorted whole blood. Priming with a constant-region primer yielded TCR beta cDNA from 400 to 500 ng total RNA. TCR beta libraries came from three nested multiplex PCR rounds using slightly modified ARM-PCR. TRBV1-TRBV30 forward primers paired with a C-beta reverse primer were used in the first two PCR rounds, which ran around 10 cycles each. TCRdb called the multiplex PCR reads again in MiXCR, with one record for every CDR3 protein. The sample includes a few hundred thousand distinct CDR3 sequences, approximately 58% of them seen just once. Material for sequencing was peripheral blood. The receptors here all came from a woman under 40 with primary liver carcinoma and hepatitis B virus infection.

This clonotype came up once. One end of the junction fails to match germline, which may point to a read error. This CDR3 is CAGRTGAYQETQYF. The CDR3 nucleotides are TGTGCCGGCAGGACAGGGGCGTACCAAGAGACCCAGTACTTC. This sequence joins TRBV6-1 and TRBJ2-5; 9 bases match TRBD1. This CDR3 region has 14 residues. From germline, CDR1 is MNHNS and CDR2 SASEGT.

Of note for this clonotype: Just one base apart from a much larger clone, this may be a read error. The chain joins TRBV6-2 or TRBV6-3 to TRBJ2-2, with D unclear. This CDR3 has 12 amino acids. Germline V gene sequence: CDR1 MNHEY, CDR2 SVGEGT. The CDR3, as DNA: TGTGTCAGCACCCGCCGTGGCTGGGAGCTGTTTTTT. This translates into CVSTRRGWELFF.

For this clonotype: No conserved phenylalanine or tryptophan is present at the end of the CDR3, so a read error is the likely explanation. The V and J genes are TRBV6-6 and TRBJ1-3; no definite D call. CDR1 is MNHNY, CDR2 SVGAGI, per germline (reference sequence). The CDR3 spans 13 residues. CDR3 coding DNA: TGCGCCTGTGGATGGGCTCGTGGAAACACCATATATCTT. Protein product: CACGWARGNTIYL.

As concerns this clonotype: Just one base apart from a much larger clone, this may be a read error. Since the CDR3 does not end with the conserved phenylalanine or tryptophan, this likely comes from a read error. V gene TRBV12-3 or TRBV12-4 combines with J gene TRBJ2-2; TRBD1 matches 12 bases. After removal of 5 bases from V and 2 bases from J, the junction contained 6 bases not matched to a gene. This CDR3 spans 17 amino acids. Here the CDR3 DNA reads TGTGCCAGCAGTCCCGGGACAGGGGGCGCAAACACCGGGGAGCTGTTTTCT. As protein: CASSPGTGGANTGELFS.

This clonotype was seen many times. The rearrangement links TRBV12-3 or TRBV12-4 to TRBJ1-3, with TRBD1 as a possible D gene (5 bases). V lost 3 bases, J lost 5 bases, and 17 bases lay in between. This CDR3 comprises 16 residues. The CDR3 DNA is TGTGCCAGCAGTTTGCGGGGGACCGGGCAAAGAAACACCATATATTTT. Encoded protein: CASSLRGTGQRNTIYF.

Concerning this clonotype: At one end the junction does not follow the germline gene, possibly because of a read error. CDR3 protein: CASNTTRGETQYF. CDR3 bases: TGTGCTAGCAACACGACCAGGGGAGAGACCCAGTACTTC. This rearrangement joins TRBV11-3 to TRBJ2-5; a possible D gene is TRBD1 (6 bases). From germline, CDR1 is SGHNT and CDR2 YENEEA. The CDR3 has 13 residues.